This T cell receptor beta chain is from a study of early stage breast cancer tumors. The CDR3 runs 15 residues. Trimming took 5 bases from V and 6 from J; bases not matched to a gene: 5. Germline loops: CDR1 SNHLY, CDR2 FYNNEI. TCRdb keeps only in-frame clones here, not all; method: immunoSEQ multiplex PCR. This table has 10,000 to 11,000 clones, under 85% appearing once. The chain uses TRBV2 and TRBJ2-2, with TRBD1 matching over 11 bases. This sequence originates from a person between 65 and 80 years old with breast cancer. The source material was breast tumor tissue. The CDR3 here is CASSWTGGYSGELFF. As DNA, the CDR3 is TGTGCCAGCAGTTGGACAGGGGGCTATTCCGGGGAGCTGTTTTTT.